These T cell receptor beta chains were read from a single sample in a study of Ad26.COV2.S vaccination and SARS-CoV-2 variants. Method: immunoSEQ multiplex PCR; TCRdb's copy keeps in-frame clones and lacks some. The sample includes about 500,000 clones, 70% to 90% of them seen just once. The starting material was peripheral blood, obtained in a trial of Ad26.COV2.S vaccine versus placebo. These receptors originate from a person aged 18 to 59 who received the Ad26.COV2.S COVID-19 vaccine or a placebo. Each CDR3 is given without its conserved first and last residue. The order of the fields is CDR3 protein, J gene, CDR3 length, V gene.

AISALDQETQY	TRBJ2-5	11	TRBV10-3
ASSETGTGTQNTGELF	TRBJ2-2	16	TRBV6-1
ASSLGLAGTQETQY	TRBJ2-5	14	TRBV5-1
ASKTDRSSYNEQF	TRBJ2-1	13	TRBV6-5
ASSQSMSPELGEQF	TRBJ2-1	14	TRBV4-1
ASSFLAMQETQY	TRBJ2-5	12	TRBV5-1
ASSPGPGRPQH	TRBJ1-5	11	TRBV27
ASSKSPDTQY	TRBJ2-3	10	TRBV7-2
AWAPDRGSPGGGYT	TRBJ1-2	14	TRBV30
ASSTGRDGNQPQH	TRBJ1-5	13	TRBV19
ASSQDSSTGELF	TRBJ2-2	12	TRBV3-1/TRBV3-2
ASSLARTTNQPQH	TRBJ1-5	13	TRBV7-2
ASSRLAGGPGEQY	TRBJ2-7	13	TRBV4-1
ASSEARDSLSNQPQH	TRBJ1-5	15	TRBV6-1
ASSDRGTEAF	TRBJ1-1	10	TRBV18
ASSFGGPGQGNSPLH	TRBJ1-6	15	TRBV5-4
ASSVDLGHVRGSPLH	TRBJ1-6	15	TRBV9
SVGVSGSYEQY	TRBJ2-7	11	TRBV29-1
ASSLAPGYEQY	TRBJ2-7	11	TRBV11-3
ASTSPGAYEQY	TRBJ2-7	11	TRBV28
ASSLAATRGETQY	TRBJ2-5	13	TRBV7-8
ASSWDFGGYT	TRBJ1-2	10	TRBV7-2
ASSQDRVSVKETQY	TRBJ2-5	14	TRBV4-3
ASSSKTDTQY	TRBJ2-3	10	TRBV28